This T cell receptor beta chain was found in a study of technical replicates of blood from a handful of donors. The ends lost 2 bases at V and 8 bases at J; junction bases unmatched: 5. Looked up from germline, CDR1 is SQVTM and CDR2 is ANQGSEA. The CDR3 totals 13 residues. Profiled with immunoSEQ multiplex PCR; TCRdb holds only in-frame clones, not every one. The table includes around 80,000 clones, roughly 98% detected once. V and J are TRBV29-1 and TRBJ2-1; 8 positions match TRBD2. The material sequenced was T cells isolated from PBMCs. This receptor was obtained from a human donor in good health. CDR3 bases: TGCAGCGTTGAACGGGGGGGGTCCGATGAGCAGTTCTTC. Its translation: CSVERGGSDEQFF.